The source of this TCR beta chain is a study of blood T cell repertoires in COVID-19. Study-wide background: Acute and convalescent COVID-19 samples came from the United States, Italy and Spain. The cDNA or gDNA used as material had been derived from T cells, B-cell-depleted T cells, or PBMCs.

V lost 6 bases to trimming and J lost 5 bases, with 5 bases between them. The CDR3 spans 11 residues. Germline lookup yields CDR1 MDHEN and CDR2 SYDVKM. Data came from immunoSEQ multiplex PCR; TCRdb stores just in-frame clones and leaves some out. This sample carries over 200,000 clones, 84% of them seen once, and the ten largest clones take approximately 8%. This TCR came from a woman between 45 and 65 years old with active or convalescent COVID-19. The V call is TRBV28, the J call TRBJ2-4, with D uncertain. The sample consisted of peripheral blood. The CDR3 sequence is CASRGQNIQYF. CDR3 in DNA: TGTGCCAGCAGGGGCCAAAACATTCAGTACTTC.